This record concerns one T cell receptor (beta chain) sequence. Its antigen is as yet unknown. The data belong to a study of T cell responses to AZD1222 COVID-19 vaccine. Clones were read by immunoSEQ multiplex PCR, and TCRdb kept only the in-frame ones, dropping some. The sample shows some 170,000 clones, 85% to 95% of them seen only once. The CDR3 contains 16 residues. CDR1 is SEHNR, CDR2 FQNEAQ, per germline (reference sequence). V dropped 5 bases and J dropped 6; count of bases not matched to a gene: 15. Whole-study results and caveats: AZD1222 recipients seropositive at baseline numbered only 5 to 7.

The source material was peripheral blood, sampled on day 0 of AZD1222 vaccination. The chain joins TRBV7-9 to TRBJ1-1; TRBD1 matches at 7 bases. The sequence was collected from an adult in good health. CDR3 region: CASSPRRGLDFSEAFF. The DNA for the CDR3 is TGTGCCAGCAGCCCGCGCAGGGGGTTAGATTTTTCTGAAGCTTTCTTT.